Below, one T cell receptor beta chain is given with its context. Its antigen is unknown. Deletions cut 6 bases from V and 4 bases from J, with 4 bases between. Looked up from germline, CDR1 is LNHDA and CDR2 is SQIVND (reference sequence). The CDR3 loop spans 11 amino acids. This sample was taken from a study of beta chain features in type 1 diabetes. Study-level background: Healthy donors, compared against patients, showed similar age, gender and cell yields.

The study, taken as a whole, reports: Researchers reported that naive, central memory and Treg TCRB repertoires appeared more similar in patients than in healthy donors. Type 1 diabetes patients had moderately but significantly shorter TCRB CDR3s in all four CD4+ subsets. A definitive answer on HLA type influencing TCRB rearrangement was not reached here.

Expressed TCRB transcripts were sequenced after all isolated RNA was converted to cDNA. Clones were sequenced by immunoSEQ multiplex PCR, and TCRdb holds only the in-frame ones, with some missing. The sample comprises a few hundred thousand clones, approximately 15% of which are singletons, and around 7% rests with the top ten. V gene TRBV19 combines with J gene TRBJ2-1; no clear D gene. The receptor comes from a man aged 25 to 45 in good health. Specimen: central memory CD4+ T cells from blood. CDR3 residues: CASRIYNEQFF. DNA of the CDR3: TGTGCCAGTAGAATTTACAATGAGCAGTTCTTC.